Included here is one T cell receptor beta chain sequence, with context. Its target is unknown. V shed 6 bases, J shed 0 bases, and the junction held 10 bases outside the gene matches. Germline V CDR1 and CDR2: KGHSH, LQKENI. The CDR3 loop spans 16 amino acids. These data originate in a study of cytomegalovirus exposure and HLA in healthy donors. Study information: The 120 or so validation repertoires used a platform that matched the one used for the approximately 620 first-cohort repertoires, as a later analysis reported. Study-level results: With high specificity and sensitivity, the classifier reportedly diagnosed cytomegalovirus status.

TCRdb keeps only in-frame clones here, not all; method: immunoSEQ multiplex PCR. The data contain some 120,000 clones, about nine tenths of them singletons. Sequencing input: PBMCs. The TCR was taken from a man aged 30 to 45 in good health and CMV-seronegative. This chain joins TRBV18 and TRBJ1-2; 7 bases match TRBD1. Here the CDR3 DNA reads TGTGCCAGCTCGCCGACAGGGTTGCGAGCTAACTATGGCTACACCTTC. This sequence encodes CASSPTGLRANYGYTF.